The sample holds a few counts of the clone carrying this T cell receptor beta chain. Its antigen is as yet unknown. The sample belongs to a study of identical twins. Study results and caveats: Excess sharing by twins proved weaker in beta out-of-frame sequences. Among out-of-frame alpha sequences shared by twins, low generation probability occurred in excess. Invariant populations such as MAIT and iNKT cells could partly muddle zero-insertion analyses.

No donor was unhealthy or non-Caucasian. Looked up from germline, CDR1 is KGHSH and CDR2 is LQKENI. Losses at the gene ends were 0 bases for V and 2 bases for J; bases not matched to a gene: 6. CDR3 length: 17 amino acids. TCRdb reprocessed the 5' RACE reads via MiXCR and lists one record per CDR3 protein. The sample lists 1.5 million to 2 million distinct CDR3 sequences, about 32% occurring once. This TCR was sampled from a newborn girl in good health. The chain uses TRBV18 and TRBJ2-3; 9 bases match TRBD2. The sequenced sample was cord blood. The CDR3 loop reads CASSPPSRGGLTDTQYF. CDR3 DNA sequence: TGTGCCAGCTCACCACCATCGCGGGGGGGGCTCACAGATACGCAGTATTTT.